Listed here are 4 T cell receptor beta chains from one sample, sequenced in a study of Graves' ophthalmopathy and Graves' hyperthyroidism. RNA served as the template for amplifying TCR beta CDR3 regions. RT-PCR in the first round used HTBI primers; a second-round multiplex PCR followed. TCRdb re-analysed the multiplex PCR reads in MiXCR, keeping a single row per CDR3 protein. This table holds about 480,000 distinct CDR3 sequences, approximately 14% found once. The sequenced material came from blood. The origin of the receptors is a woman in her 30s with Graves' ophthalmopathy.

This clonotype was seen repeatedly, ten times or more. The chain joins TRBV6-5 to TRBJ2-7; the match to TRBD1 covers 8 bases. J lost 6 bases, V lost 2 bases, and 3 bases had no gene match. This CDR3 has 13 amino acids. Germline assignment: CDR1 MNHEY and CDR2 SVGAGI. The CDR3, as DNA: TGTGCCAGCAGTTACGCAGGGGGCGGCGAGCAGTACTTC. Its translation is CASSYAGGGEQYF.

At least ten counts were recorded for this clonotype. This chain links TRBV12-3 or TRBV12-4 with TRBJ2-7, with 11 bases matching TRBD1. The J segment lost 4 bases and the V segment lost 2 bases, leaving 7 bases of the junction unmatched. The CDR3 consists of 16 residues. The CDR3 spells CASSLLNRDRGYEQYF. In nucleotides, the CDR3 is TGTGCCAGCAGTTTACTAAACCGGGACAGGGGGTACGAGCAGTACTTC.

Regarding this clonotype: It is likely a read error, because the conserved phenylalanine at the end of the CDR3 is missing. V and J are TRBV6-2 or TRBV6-3 and TRBJ1-2, with D hard to call. There are 11 residues in the CDR3. Germline V gene lookup returns CDR1 MNHEY and CDR2 SVGEGT. The CDR3 spells CVSSKGLGYTI. The CDR3 nucleotides are TGTGTCAGCAGTAAAGGACTGGGCTACACCATC.

The chain is built from TRBV10-1 and TRBJ2-7; D might be TRBD1 (5 bases). The V end was cut by 3 bases, the J end by 7 bases, with 16 bases between. The CDR3 has 14 residues. Germline V lookup: CDR1 WNHNN, CDR2 SYGVQD (reference sequence). The CDR3: CASSDEAGLREQYF. The CDR3 DNA is TGCGCCAGCAGTGACGAAGCAGGGCTCCGGGAGCAGTACTTC.